These 12 T cell receptor beta chains were sequenced from one sample in a study of OX40 agonist ivuxolimab in advanced cancers. TCRdb's table, derived via immunoSEQ multiplex PCR, lists solely in-frame clones and lacks some. The repertoire includes about 56,000 clones, around 82% of them detected once, and around 3.8% sits in the top ten. Sequencing was performed on CD4+ or CD8+ T cells sorted from blood, taken in a trial of the OX40 agonist ivuxolimab. The receptor set was obtained from an adult with an advanced solid tumor such as melanoma, head and neck, liver or kidney cancer.

V and J are TRBV6-5 and TRBJ1-5, with TRBD1 matching 10 bases. J gave up 5 bases and V 7 bases, and 5 bases lay outside the gene matches. The CDR3 is made up of 14 amino acids. Germline V gives CDR1 MNHEY, CDR2 SVGAGI. DNA of the CDR3: TGTGCCAGCATGGGACAGGGGAGCGATCAGCCCCAGCATTTT. This gives the protein CASMGQGSDQPQHF.

The CDR3 DNA reads as TGTGCCAGCAGACCTCAGGGCGCTGGGGCCAACGTCCTGACTTTC. It encodes CASRPQGAGANVLTF. The chain employs TRBV7-2 and TRBJ2-6; maybe TRBD1 (5 bases). V lost 6 bases and J lost 2, with 11 bases in between. Germline CDR1 SGHTA, CDR2 FQGNSA. This CDR3 is built from 15 residues.

J is TRBJ2-7 and V is TRBV7-2; the D gene is possibly TRBD1 (5 bases). This CDR3 is 14 amino acids long. Germline V gene data show CDR1 as SGHTA and CDR2 as FQGNSA. The V and J ends lost 5 bases and 1 base respectively, with 12 bases between them. This CDR3 is CASSPDTPSYEQYF. CDR3 DNA: TGTGCCAGCAGCCCGGACACCCCTTCCTACGAGCAGTACTTC.

Worth noting for this clone: Possible read error: a much larger clone is one base away. V usage is TRBV7-2 and J usage is TRBJ1-1, with TRBD1 as a possible D gene (5 bases). The germline V gene encodes CDR1 SGHTA and CDR2 FQGNSA. This CDR3 region has 12 residues. Here the CDR3 reads CAGSPLEGEAFF. The DNA for the CDR3 is TGTGCCGGCAGCCCACTTGAGGGGGAAGCTTTCTTT. Full variable domain (outside the CDR3, taken from reference TRBV7-2 and TRBJ1-1): GAGVSQSPSNKVTEKGKDVELRCDPISGHTALYWYRQSLGQGLEFLIYFQGNSAPDKSGLPSDRFSAERTGGSVSTLTIQRTQQEDSAVYLCAGSPLEGEAFFGQGTRLTVV.

V and J are TRBV11-2 and TRBJ2-1, with D hard to call. CDR1 is SGHAT, CDR2 FQNNGV, per germline. The CDR3 runs to 16 residues. The V gene lost 4 bases and the J gene lost 1 base, with 14 bases spanning the gap. The CDR3 protein is CASSSPTERSYNEQFF. The CDR3 nucleotides are TGTGCCAGCAGCTCCCCGACCGAGAGGTCCTACAATGAGCAGTTCTTC.

In this sample, this clone turned up a few times. V usage is TRBV5-5 and J usage is TRBJ2-3; D is uncertain. The CDR3 length is 12 residues. From germline, CDR1 is SGHKS and CDR2 YYEKEE (reference sequence). The V gene lost 0 bases and the J gene lost 12 bases, with 11 bases spanning the gap. In DNA form, the CDR3 reads TGTGCCAGCAGCTTGGACCTACCCCCACAGTATTTT. This translates into CASSLDLPPQYF.

This chain connects TRBV28 to TRBJ1-2; D unclear. This CDR3 has 11 amino acids. Between the trimmed V and J ends, which lost 7 bases and 5 bases, there was a span of 8 bases. The germline gives CDR1 MDHEN, CDR2 SYDVKM. Here the CDR3 reads CASTVGYGYTF. The CDR3 coding sequence is TGTGCCAGCACGGTCGGGTATGGCTACACCTTC.

The chain links TRBV7-2 to TRBJ2-5; D is uncertain. Germline assignment: CDR1 SGHTA and CDR2 FQGNSA. CDR3 length: 14 amino acids. Deletions cut 4 bases from V and 5 bases from J, with 14 bases between. This CDR3 reads CASSSPRRIETQYF. In DNA form, the CDR3 reads TGTGCCAGCAGCTCCCCAAGAAGGATCGAGACCCAGTACTTC.

V usage is TRBV5-1 and J usage is TRBJ2-7; 7 bases align to TRBD1. Germline V CDR1 and CDR2: SGHRS, YFSETQ. V shed 4 bases and J 6 bases; nucleotides not matched to a gene: 10. The CDR3 length is 14 residues. The CDR3 loop is CASSTGTAASEQYF. The CDR3 DNA reads TGCGCCAGCAGCACGGGGACAGCAGCGTCCGAGCAGTACTTC.

CDR3 sequence (DNA): TGCGCCAGCAGCCAAGGGTCGGAACGGGACACTGAAGCTTTCTTT. Translation: CASSQGSERDTEAFF. The V gene is TRBV4-1, the J gene TRBJ1-1; D unclear. The V end was cut by 1 base, the J end by 3 bases, with 12 bases between. Germline CDR1 MGHRA, CDR2 YSYEKL. The CDR3 has 15 residues.

The genes are TRBV18 and TRBJ2-7; 7 bases are shared with TRBD1. There are 14 residues in the CDR3. V was clipped by 5 bases and J by 7 bases; unmatched bases: 11. Germline CDR1 reads KGHSH; CDR2 reads LQKENI. The CDR3 region is CASSGTEARGEQYF. In nucleotides, the CDR3 is TGTGCCAGCTCAGGGACAGAAGCTCGAGGAGAGCAGTACTTC.

The genes are TRBV27 and TRBJ2-7; D gene uncertain. The germline CDR1 and CDR2 sequences are MNHEY and SMNVEV (reference sequence). This CDR3 region has 14 residues. The V end was cut by 0 bases, the J end by 5 bases, with 11 bases between. The CDR3 DNA reads TGTGCCAGCAGTTTATCTGGCTTTCTACACGAGCAGTACTTC. As protein: CASSLSGFLHEQYF.